These T cell receptor beta chains were read from a single sample in a study of Graves' ophthalmopathy and Graves' hyperthyroidism. TCRdb itself ran the multiplex PCR reads through MiXCR, one entry per CDR3 protein. There are about 420,000 distinct CDR3 sequences in the sample; 20% to 25% occur only once, and around 3.2% lies in the top ten. The sample comprised peripheral blood. Receptor source: a young woman with stable Graves' hyperthyroidism. Each CDR3 is given with its conserved first and last residue. A D gene is named only where the DNA matches it firmly. Expanded clones are given a class, and other clones once, few, many or no size at all.

v_gene	j_gene	abundance	d_gene	CDR3nt	CDR3aa
TRBV9	TRBJ2-7	many	NA	TGTGCCAGCAGCGTAGCAATAGCGGCAAGCTCCTACGAGCAGTACTTC	CASSVAIAASSYEQYF
TRBV11-2	TRBJ2-5	NA	TRBD2	TGTGCCAGCGCCTTAGGAAGGGTAGCGGGAGGGCCGGGGGAGACCCAGTACTTC	CASALGRVAGGPGETQYF
TRBV4-1	TRBJ2-7	many	TRBD1	TGCGCCAGCAGCCAAGTCGGACAGGGGAACGAGCAGTACTTC	CASSQVGQGNEQYF
TRBV6-1	TRBJ2-7	NA	TRBD1	TGTGCCAGCAGTGTACAGGGGCTGGTCTACGAGCAGTACTTC	CASSVQGLVYEQYF
TRBV6-1	TRBJ2-2	few	NA	TGTGCCAGCAGTGATATGGCGCCCGGGGAGCTGTTTTTT	CASSDMAPGELFF
TRBV11-2	TRBJ1-1	many	NA	TGTGCCAGCAGCTTAGAGGTTGGGGTAAGAGCTTTCTTT	CASSLEVGVRAFF
TRBV6-1	TRBJ2-5	NA	NA	TGTGCCAGCAGCGTCTTTCGGGAGCCTCAAGAGACCCAGTACTTC	CASSVFREPQETQYF
TRBV12-3/TRBV12-4	TRBJ2-5	many	TRBD2	TGTGCCAGCAGCCCATCTAGCGGGAGACTCAAAGAGACCCAGTACTTC	CASSPSSGRLKETQYF
TRBV4-2	TRBJ2-4	many	NA	TGTGCCAGCAGCCCCCAGGCGGGCAGAGACATTCAGTACTTC	CASSPQAGRDIQYF
TRBV2	TRBJ2-5	many	TRBD2	TGTGCCAGCAGAACAGCGGGAGGGTGGGAGACCCAGTACTTC	CASRTAGGWETQYF
TRBV12-3/TRBV12-4	TRBJ2-7	few	TRBD2	TGTGCCAGCAGTGGACTAGGGACTTACGAGCAGTACTTC	CASSGLGTYEQYF
TRBV20-1	TRBJ1-1	few	NA	TGCAGTGCTAGAGATCGGACAGCCATGAACACTGAAGCTTTCTTT	CSARDRTAMNTEAFF
TRBV12-3/TRBV12-4	TRBJ1-1	NA	NA	TGTGCCAGCAGGGTGGAGGGGCTGAACACTGAAGCTTTCTTT	CASRVEGLNTEAFF
TRBV30	TRBJ1-5	NA	NA	TGTGCCTGGAGTGAAAGAGCGAATCAGCCCCAGCATTTT	CAWSERANQPQHF
TRBV4-2	TRBJ2-7	many	TRBD2	TGTGCCAGCAGCCAAGAGGGCGGGAGCTCCTACGAGCAGTACTTC	CASSQEGGSSYEQYF
TRBV6-1	TRBJ1-5	NA	NA	TGTGCCAGCAGTGTCCCCGCCCCGTGTTTAGGCAATCAGCCCCAGCATTTT	CASSVPAPCLGNQPQHF
TRBV11-2	TRBJ1-1	many	TRBD1	TGTGCCAGCAGCTTTAACAGGGGGAACACTGAAGCTTTCTTT	CASSFNRGNTEAFF
TRBV5-1	TRBJ2-5	NA	NA	TGCGCCAGCAGCTTGGGAAGTTCGCCAGGGCAAGAGACCCAGTACTTC	CASSLGSSPGQETQYF
TRBV7-2	TRBJ2-5	NA	TRBD2	TGTGCCAGCAGCTTACTAGCGGGAGGGCGAGAGGCCCAGTACTTC	CASSLLAGGREAQYF
TRBV5-1	TRBJ2-5	NA	TRBD2	TGCGCCAGCAGCTTGGACCCCTCGGCGGGAGTTGGAGAGACCCAGTACTTC	CASSLDPSAGVGETQYF
TRBV12-3/TRBV12-4	TRBJ2-5	few	TRBD2	TGTGCCAGCAGTTCGGCGGGAGGGCTACGGGAGACCCAGTACTTC	CASSSAGGLRETQYF
TRBV15	TRBJ1-2	many	NA	TGTGCCACCAGCAGAGATGGGGGTGTCGGTGGCTACACCTTC	CATSRDGGVGGYTF
TRBV30	TRBJ1-2	NA	NA	TGTGCCTGGAGTGTGGCGCCCGACAGCGGCTACACCTTC	CAWSVAPDSGYTF
TRBV20-1	TRBJ2-5	many	NA	TGCAGTGCTAGAGGAGGACTGCAAGAGACCCAGTACTTC	CSARGGLQETQYF
TRBV6-2/TRBV6-3	TRBJ1-1	many	NA	TGTGCCAGCAGTCAAGACAGCGGGGAAGCTTTCTTT	CASSQDSGEAFF
TRBV7-8	TRBJ2-5	NA	TRBD2	TGTGCCAGCAGCTCGGGACTAGCGGGAGTCGAAGAGACCCAGTACTTC	CASSSGLAGVEETQYF
TRBV28	TRBJ1-1	many	NA	TGTGCCAGCAGTCTCGGACCGAAACTGAACACTGAAGCTTTCTTT	CASSLGPKLNTEAFF
TRBV2	TRBJ2-7	NA	NA	TGTGCCAGCAGTGCAGGGTCGGGGCAGTACTTC	CASSAGSGQYF
TRBV28	TRBJ2-4	many	NA	TGTGCCAGCAGTTTGCCAGGGATAATAGCCAAAAACATTCAGTACTTC	CASSLPGIIAKNIQYF
TRBV28	TRBJ2-7	many	NA	TGTGCCAGCAGAGGCTTGACAGAAACCTACGAGCAGTACTTC	CASRGLTETYEQYF
TRBV29-1	TRBJ2-7	many	TRBD1	TGCAGCGTCGGCCAGACAGGGAGTCAGCAGTACTTC	CSVGQTGSQQYF
TRBV11-2	TRBJ1-1	many	NA	TGTGCCAGCAGCTTAGACAGGGGCGAAGCTTTCTTT	CASSLDRGEAFF
TRBV6-2/TRBV6-3	TRBJ1-5	once	NA	TGTGCCAGCAGTATAGGGTATAGCAATCAGCCCCAGCATTTT	CASSIGYSNQPQHF
TRBV28	TRBJ2-7	NA	TRBD1	TGTGCCAGCAGTTGGGACAGATACTACGAGCAGTACTTC	CASSWDRYYEQYF
TRBV6-5	TRBJ2-7	many	NA	TGTGCCAGCAGTTACGCGGGGCTCGAGCAGTACTTC	CASSYAGLEQYF
TRBV27	TRBJ2-7	many	TRBD2	TGTGCCAGCAGGAGGAGCGGGAGGGGCTCCTACGAGCAGTACTTC	CASRRSGRGSYEQYF
TRBV10-3	TRBJ2-7	many	TRBD2	TGTGCCATCAGTTCAACTAGCGGGAGAGGCGAGCAGTACTTC	CAISSTSGRGEQYF
TRBV6-1	TRBJ2-5	NA	NA	TGTGCCACCCTGGAGGAGACCCAGTACTTC	CATLEETQYF
TRBV6-2/TRBV6-3	TRBJ1-2	many	NA	TGTGCCACCACAGGGAAAGATGGCTACACCTTC	CATTGKDGYTF
TRBV7-2	TRBJ1-2	NA	TRBD1	TGTGCCAGCAGGGTGGAGCCTTACAGGGGTGGCTACACCTTC	CASRVEPYRGGYTF
TRBV24-1	TRBJ2-2	many	TRBD2	TGTGCCACCAGTGATTCCCTAGGGAGGGTCGACACCGGGGAGCTGTTTTTT	CATSDSLGRVDTGELFF
TRBV28	TRBJ1-2	NA	NA	TGTGCCAGCAGACACGACAGGTTCTATGGCTACACCTTC	CASRHDRFYGYTF
TRBV20-1	TRBJ2-7	many	NA	TGCAGTGCTCACGACTATCGGGCTTACGAGCAGTACTTC	CSAHDYRAYEQYF
TRBV7-8	TRBJ2-4	many	TRBD2	TGTGCCAGCACCACAGGAGCGGCGGGAGGGGCCAAAAACATTCAGTACTTC	CASTTGAAGGAKNIQYF
TRBV9	TRBJ2-7	NA	TRBD2	TGTGCCAGCAGCGTAGCTAGCGGGAGAACCTACGAGCAGTACTTC	CASSVASGRTYEQYF
TRBV7-9	TRBJ1-2	NA	TRBD1	TGTGCCAGCAGCCGTCCCGGGACAGGGGTGAAAGGCTACACCTTC	CASSRPGTGVKGYTF
TRBV6-5	TRBJ1-1	NA	NA	TGTGCCAGCAGTTTGACGACCTACAACACTGAAGCTTTCTTT	CASSLTTYNTEAFF
TRBV2	TRBJ1-5	few	NA	TGTGCCAGCAGTGAAGGACATAGCAATCAGCCCCAGCATTTT	CASSEGHSNQPQHF
TRBV27	TRBJ2-5	many	NA	TGTGCCAGCAGTTTAAAGGGCTGGGTCCAAGAGACCCAGTACTTC	CASSLKGWVQETQYF
TRBV7-2	TRBJ2-7	many	TRBD2	TGTGCCAGCAGCGCAAATAGCGGGTGGAGCTCCTACGAGCAGTACTTC	CASSANSGWSSYEQYF
TRBV6-1	TRBJ2-7	many	NA	TGTGCCAGCAGTGATGGTGGGAGTTTCCCAACGGACGAGCAGTACTTC	CASSDGGSFPTDEQYF
TRBV19	TRBJ1-2	many	NA	TGTGCCAGTAGTATAAGGTTCTCTCGCTATGGCTACACCTTC	CASSIRFSRYGYTF
TRBV9	TRBJ2-7	many	TRBD1	TGTGCCAGCAGCGCCCGGGACAGGGTAAACCTGCGCGAGCAGTACTTC	CASSARDRVNLREQYF
TRBV11-2	TRBJ2-7	many	NA	TGTGCCAGCAGCCCGCGGGGGCCTCGAGGAGAGCAGTACTTC	CASSPRGPRGEQYF
TRBV14	TRBJ2-7	once	NA	TGTGCCAGCAGCCCACGCGGCGTTTTCGGGGACTTC	CASSPRGVFGDF
TRBV11-2	TRBJ2-5	many	NA	TGTGCCAGCAGCCTTGGCGCCGTTCGGACCCAGTACTTC	CASSLGAVRTQYF